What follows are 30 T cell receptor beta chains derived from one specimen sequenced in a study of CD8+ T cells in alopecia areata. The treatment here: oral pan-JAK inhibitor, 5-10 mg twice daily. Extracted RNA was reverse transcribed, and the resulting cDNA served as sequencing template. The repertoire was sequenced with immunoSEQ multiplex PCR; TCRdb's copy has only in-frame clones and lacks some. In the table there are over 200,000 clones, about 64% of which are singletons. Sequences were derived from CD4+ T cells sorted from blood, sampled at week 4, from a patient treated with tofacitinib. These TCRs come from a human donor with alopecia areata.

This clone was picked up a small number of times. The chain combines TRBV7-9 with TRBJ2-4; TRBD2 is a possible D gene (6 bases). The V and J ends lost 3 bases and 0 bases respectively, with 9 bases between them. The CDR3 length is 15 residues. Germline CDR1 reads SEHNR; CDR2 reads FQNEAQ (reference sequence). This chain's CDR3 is CASSLEGLAKNIQYF. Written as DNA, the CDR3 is TGTGCCAGCAGCTTGGAGGGGCTAGCCAAAAACATTCAGTACTTC.

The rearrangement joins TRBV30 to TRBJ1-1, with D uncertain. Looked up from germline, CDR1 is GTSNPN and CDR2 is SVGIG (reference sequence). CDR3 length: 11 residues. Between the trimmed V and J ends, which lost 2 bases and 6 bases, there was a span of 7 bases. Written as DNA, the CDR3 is TGTGCCTGGAGTTCGGCGGCTGAAGCTTTCTTT. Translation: CAWSSAAEAFF.

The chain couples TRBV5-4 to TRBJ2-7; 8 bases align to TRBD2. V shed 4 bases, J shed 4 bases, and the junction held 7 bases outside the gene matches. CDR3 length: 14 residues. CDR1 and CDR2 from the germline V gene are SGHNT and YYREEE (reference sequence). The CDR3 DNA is TGTGCCAGCAGCATCGGGGGGGCTTCGTACGAGCAGTACTTC. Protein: CASSIGGASYEQYF.

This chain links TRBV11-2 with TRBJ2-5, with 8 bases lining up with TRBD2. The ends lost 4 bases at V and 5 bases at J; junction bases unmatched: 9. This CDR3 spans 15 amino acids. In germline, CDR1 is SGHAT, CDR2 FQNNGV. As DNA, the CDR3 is TGTGCCAGCAGCTCCGGGGGTAGCGGGGAGGAGACCCAGTACTTC. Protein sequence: CASSSGGSGEETQYF.

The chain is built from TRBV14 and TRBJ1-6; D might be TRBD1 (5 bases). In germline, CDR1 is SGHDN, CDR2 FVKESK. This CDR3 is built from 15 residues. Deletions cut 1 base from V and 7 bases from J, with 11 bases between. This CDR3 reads CASSQGGLSNSPLHF. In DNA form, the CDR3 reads TGTGCCAGCAGCCAAGGGGGACTTTCCAATTCACCCCTCCACTTT.

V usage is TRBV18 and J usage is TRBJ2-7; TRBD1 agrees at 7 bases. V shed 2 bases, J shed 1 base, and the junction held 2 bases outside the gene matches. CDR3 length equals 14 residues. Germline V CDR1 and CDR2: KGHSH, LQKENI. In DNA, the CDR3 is TGTGCCAGCTCACCAGGGACAGAATCCTACGAGCAGTACTTC. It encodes CASSPGTESYEQYF.

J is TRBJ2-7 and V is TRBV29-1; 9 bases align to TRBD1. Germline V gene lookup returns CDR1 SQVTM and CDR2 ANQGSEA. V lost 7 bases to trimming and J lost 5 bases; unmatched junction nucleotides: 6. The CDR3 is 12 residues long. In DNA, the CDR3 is TGCAGCGCCGGGACAGGGACTCACGAGCAGTACTTC. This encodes CSAGTGTHEQYF.

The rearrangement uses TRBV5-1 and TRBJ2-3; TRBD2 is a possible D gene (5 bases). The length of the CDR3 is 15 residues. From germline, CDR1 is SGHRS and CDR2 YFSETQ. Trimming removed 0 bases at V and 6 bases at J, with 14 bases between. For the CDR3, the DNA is TGCGCCAGCAGCTTGGTCGGCCTAGCAGCGGATACGCAGTATTTT. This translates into CASSLVGLAADTQYF.

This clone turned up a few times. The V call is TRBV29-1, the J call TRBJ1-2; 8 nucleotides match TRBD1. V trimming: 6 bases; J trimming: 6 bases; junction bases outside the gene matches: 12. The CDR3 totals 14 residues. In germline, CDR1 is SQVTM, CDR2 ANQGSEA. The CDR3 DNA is TGCAGCGTAGACGGGACAGGATCCCTCGATGGCTACACCTTC. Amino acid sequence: CSVDGTGSLDGYTF.

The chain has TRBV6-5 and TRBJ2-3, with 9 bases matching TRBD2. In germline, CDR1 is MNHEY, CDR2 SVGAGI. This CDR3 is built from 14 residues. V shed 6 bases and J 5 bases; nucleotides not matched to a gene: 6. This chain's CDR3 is CASRGAGGKDTQYF. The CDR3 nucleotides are TGTGCCAGCAGGGGAGCGGGGGGTAAAGATACGCAGTATTTT.

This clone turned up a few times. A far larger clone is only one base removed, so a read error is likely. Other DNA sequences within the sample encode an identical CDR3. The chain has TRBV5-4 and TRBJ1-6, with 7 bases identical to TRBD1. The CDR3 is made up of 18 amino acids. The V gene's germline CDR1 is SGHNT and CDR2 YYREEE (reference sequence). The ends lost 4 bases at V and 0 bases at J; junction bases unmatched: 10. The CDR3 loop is CASSLSAGGSSYNSPLHF. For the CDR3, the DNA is TGTGCCAGCAGCCTATCAGCAGGGGGGAGCTCCTATAATTCACCCCTCCACTTT.

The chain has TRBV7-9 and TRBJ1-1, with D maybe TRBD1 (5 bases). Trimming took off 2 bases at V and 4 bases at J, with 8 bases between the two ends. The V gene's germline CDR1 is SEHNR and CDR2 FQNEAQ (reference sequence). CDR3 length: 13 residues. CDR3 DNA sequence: TGTGCCAGCAGCTTACAGGGCTTCACTGAAGCTTTCTTT. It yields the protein CASSLQGFTEAFF.

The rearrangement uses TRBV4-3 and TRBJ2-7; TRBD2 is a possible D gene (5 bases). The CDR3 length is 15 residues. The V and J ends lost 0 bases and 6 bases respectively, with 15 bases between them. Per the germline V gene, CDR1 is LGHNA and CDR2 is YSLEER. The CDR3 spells CASSQERDATLEQYF. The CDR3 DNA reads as TGCGCCAGCAGCCAAGAACGGGATGCGACCCTCGAGCAGTACTTC.

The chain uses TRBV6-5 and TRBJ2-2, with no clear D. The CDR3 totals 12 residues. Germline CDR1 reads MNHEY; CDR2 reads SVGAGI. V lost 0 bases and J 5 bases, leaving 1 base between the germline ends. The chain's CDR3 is CASSYSTGELFF. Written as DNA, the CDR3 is TGTGCCAGCAGTTACTCGACCGGGGAGCTGTTTTTT.

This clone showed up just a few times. The DNA of the CDR3 is TGTGCCAGCAGTTATAGGACTGAAGCTTTCTTT. Protein sequence: CASSYRTEAFF. This chain uses TRBV6-5 with TRBJ1-1; D is unresolved. This CDR3 comprises 11 residues. V shed 3 bases and J shed 5 bases, with 4 bases lying between them. Germline V gene sequence: CDR1 MNHEY, CDR2 SVGAGI.

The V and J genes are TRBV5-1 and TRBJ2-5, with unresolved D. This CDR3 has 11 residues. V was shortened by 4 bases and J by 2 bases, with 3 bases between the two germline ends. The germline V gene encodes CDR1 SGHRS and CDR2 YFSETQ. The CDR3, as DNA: TGCGCCAGCAGCATTCAAGAGACCCAGTACTTC. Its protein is CASSIQETQYF.

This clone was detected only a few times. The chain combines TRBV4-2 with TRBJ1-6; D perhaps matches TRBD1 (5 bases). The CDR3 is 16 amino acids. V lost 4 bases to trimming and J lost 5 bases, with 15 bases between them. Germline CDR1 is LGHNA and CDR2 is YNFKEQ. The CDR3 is CASSPIAGYDNSPLHF. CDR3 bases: TGTGCCAGCAGCCCTATAGCAGGGTACGATAATTCACCCCTCCACTTT.

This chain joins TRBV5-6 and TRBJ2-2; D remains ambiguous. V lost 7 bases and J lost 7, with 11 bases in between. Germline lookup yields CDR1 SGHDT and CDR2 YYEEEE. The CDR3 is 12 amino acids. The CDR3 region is CASGPFSGELFF. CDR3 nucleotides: TGTGCCAGCGGACCCTTTAGCGGGGAGCTGTTTTTT.

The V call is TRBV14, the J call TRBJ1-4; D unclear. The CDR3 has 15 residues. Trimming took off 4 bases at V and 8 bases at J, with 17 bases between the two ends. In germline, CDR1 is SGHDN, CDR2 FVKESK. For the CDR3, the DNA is TGTGCCAGCAGCCGTTTACAGTTTTCTACCGAAAAACTGTTTTTT. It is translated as CASSRLQFSTEKLFF.

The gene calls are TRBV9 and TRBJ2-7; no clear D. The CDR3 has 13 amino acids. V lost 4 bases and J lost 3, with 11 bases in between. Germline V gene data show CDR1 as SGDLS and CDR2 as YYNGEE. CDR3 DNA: TGTGCCAGCAGCACCCCCTTCTGCTACGAGCAGTACTTC. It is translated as CASSTPFCYEQYF.

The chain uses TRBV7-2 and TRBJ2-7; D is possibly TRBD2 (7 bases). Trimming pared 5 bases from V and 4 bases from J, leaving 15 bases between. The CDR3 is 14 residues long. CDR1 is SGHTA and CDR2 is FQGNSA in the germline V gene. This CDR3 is CASSPQGGEYEQYF. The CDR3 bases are TGTGCCAGCAGCCCCCAAGGGGGGGAGTACGAGCAGTACTTC.

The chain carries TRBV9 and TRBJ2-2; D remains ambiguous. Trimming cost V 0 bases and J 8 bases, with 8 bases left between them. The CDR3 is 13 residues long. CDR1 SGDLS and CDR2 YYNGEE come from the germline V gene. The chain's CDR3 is CASSVETVGELFF. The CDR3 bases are TGTGCCAGCAGCGTAGAAACCGTTGGGGAGCTGTTTTTT.

Here the CDR3 DNA reads TGTGCCAGCAGTTACTCGTCGATCGGAGTCACCTACGAGCAGTACTTC. This encodes CASSYSSIGVTYEQYF. The chain recombines TRBV6-5 with TRBJ2-7; D unclear. V lost 0 bases and J lost 2, with 14 bases in between. Germline CDR1 is MNHEY and CDR2 is SVGAGI. This CDR3 is 16 amino acids long.

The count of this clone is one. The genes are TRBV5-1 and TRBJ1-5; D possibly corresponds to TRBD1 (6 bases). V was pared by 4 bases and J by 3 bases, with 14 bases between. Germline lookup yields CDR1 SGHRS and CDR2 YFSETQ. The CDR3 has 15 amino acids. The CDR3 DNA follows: TGCGCCAGCAGCGCGGAAGGACAGATCAATCAGCCCCAGCATTTT. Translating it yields CASSAEGQINQPQHF.

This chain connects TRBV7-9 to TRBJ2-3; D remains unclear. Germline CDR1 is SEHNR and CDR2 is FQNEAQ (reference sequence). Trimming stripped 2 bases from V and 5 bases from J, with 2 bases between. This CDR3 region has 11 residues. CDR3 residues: CASSLRDTQYF. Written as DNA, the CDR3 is TGTGCCAGCAGCTTAAGAGATACGCAGTATTTT.

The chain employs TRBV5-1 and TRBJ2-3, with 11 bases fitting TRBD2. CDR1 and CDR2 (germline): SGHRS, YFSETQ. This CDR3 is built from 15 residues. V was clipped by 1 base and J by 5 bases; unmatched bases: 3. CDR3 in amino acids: CASSLLAGGGDTQYF. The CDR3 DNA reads TGCGCCAGCAGCTTGCTAGCGGGGGGCGGAGATACGCAGTATTTT. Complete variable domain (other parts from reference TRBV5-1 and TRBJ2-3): KAGVTQTPRYLIKTRGQQVTLSCSPISGHRSVSWYQQTPGQGLQFLFEYFSETQRNKGNFPGRFSGRQFSNSRSEMNVSTLELGDSALYLCASSLLAGGGDTQYFGPGTRLTVL.

DNA for the CDR3: TGTGCCAGCAGCGGGGCCCGGGCTTCAAGGGGGGCCGGGGAGCTGTTTTTT. Protein sequence: CASSGARASRGAGELFF. The chain combines TRBV9 with TRBJ2-2; D may correspond to TRBD1 or TRBD2 (6 bases each). Per germline, CDR1 SGDLS and CDR2 YYNGEE. With 3 bases removed from V and 6 bases from J, the gap between germline ends came to 21 bases. The CDR3 contains 17 residues. Together with reference TRBV9 and TRBJ2-2, the CDR3 gives the full variable domain: DSGVTQTPKHLITATGQRVTLRCSPRSGDLSVYWYQQSLDQGLQFLIQYYNGEERAKGNILERFSAQQFPDLHSELNLSSLELGDSALYFCASSGARASRGAGELFFGEGSRLTVL.

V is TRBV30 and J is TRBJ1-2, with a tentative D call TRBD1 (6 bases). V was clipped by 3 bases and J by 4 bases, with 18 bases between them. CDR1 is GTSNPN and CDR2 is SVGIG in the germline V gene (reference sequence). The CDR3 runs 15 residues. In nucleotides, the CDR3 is TGTGCCTGGAGAGTCCGGGGGCGCCCCTCCTATGGCTACACCTTC. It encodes CAWRVRGRPSYGYTF.

The chain's CDR3 is CASSLSYGTKNIQYF. The CDR3 region has the DNA TGTGCCAGCAGCTTAAGTTACGGTACCAAAAACATTCAGTACTTC. The chain recombines TRBV5-6 with TRBJ2-4; D not certain. V gave up 2 bases and J gave up 2 bases, with 11 bases separating them. In germline, CDR1 is SGHDT, CDR2 YYEEEE. The CDR3 extends over 15 amino acids.

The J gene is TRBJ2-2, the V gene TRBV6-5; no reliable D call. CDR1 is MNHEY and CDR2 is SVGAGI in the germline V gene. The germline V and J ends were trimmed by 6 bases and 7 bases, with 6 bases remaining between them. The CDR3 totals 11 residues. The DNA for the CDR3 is TGTGCCAGCAGCCAAGGCGGGGAGCTGTTTTTT. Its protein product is CASSQGGELFF.